The rows below give T cell receptor beta chains drawn from one sample of a study of blood T cell repertoires in COVID-19. Some clones are missing from TCRdb's copy, which holds only in-frame ones; the method was immunoSEQ multiplex PCR. The table shows around 240,000 clones, with around 88% occurring only once. The sample consisted of PBMCs or T cells enriched from blood (not recorded which). The receptor source for this set is a woman between 45 and 60 years old who had recovered from COVID-19. Each CDR3 is given with its conserved first and last residue. Fields, in order: J gene, D gene, clone size, V gene, CDR3 protein, CDR3 DNA. A D gene is named only where the DNA matches it firmly. Not every row has a clone size; where given, it reads once, few, many or a size class.

j_gene: TRBJ2-7
d_gene: .
abundance: .
v_gene: TRBV28
CDR3aa: CASSLSSSEQYF
CDR3nt: TGTGCCAGCAGTTTGAGTTCCTCCGAGCAGTACTTC

j_gene: TRBJ1-6
d_gene: .
abundance: few
v_gene: TRBV5-1
CDR3aa: CASSSQTGNNSPLHF
CDR3nt: TGCGCCAGCAGCTCCCAGACAGGCAATAATTCACCCCTCCACTTT

j_gene: TRBJ1-1
d_gene: .
abundance: .
v_gene: TRBV28
CDR3aa: CASSLAGWMNTEAFF
CDR3nt: TGTGCCAGCAGTTTAGCAGGGTGGATGAACACTGAAGCTTTCTTT

j_gene: TRBJ2-1
d_gene: TRBD1
abundance: .
v_gene: TRBV4-2
CDR3aa: CASSQGQGARDEQFF
CDR3nt: TGTGCCAGCAGCCAGGGACAGGGGGCGCGCGATGAGCAGTTCTTC

j_gene: TRBJ1-5
d_gene: .
abundance: .
v_gene: TRBV27
CDR3aa: CASSPPVWRNQPQHF
CDR3nt: TGTGCCAGCAGTCCCCCGGTGTGGAGAAATCAGCCCCAGCATTTT

j_gene: TRBJ2-3
d_gene: .
abundance: .
v_gene: TRBV7-2
CDR3aa: CASSTQSPVPADTQYF
CDR3nt: TGTGCCAGCAGCACCCAATCCCCGGTCCCCGCAGATACGCAGTATTTT

j_gene: TRBJ2-7
d_gene: .
abundance: .
v_gene: TRBV4-3
CDR3aa: CASSPGRGGTYEQYF
CDR3nt: TGCGCCAGCAGCCCGGGGCGGGGCGGGACCTACGAGCAGTACTTC

j_gene: TRBJ2-5
d_gene: TRBD2
abundance: .
v_gene: TRBV9
CDR3aa: CASSASVGGETQYF
CDR3nt: TGTGCCAGCAGCGCATCGGTGGGGGGGGAGACCCAGTACTTC

j_gene: TRBJ2-7
d_gene: TRBD2
abundance: .
v_gene: TRBV27
CDR3aa: CASSPRTSGIYEQYF
CDR3nt: TGTGCCAGCAGTCCGCGGACTAGCGGAATTTACGAGCAGTACTTC

j_gene: TRBJ1-1
d_gene: .
abundance: few
v_gene: TRBV5-1
CDR3aa: CASSLEEGMNTEAFF
CDR3nt: TGCGCCAGCAGCTTGGAGGAGGGAATGAACACTGAAGCTTTCTTT

j_gene: TRBJ1-5
d_gene: .
abundance: .
v_gene: TRBV12-3/TRBV12-4
CDR3aa: CASSLPYQPQHF
CDR3nt: TGTGCCAGCAGTTTACCTTATCAGCCCCAGCATTTT

j_gene: TRBJ1-1
d_gene: .
abundance: .
v_gene: TRBV27
CDR3aa: CASRAWSTGITEAFF
CDR3nt: TGTGCCAGCAGGGCCTGGAGCACGGGGATAACTGAAGCTTTCTTT

j_gene: TRBJ1-1
d_gene: .
abundance: .
v_gene: TRBV5-5
CDR3aa: CASSRALDRPNTEAFF
CDR3nt: TGTGCCAGCAGCCGAGCCCTAGACAGGCCGAACACTGAAGCTTTCTTT

j_gene: TRBJ1-1
d_gene: .
abundance: .
v_gene: TRBV18
CDR3aa: CASSPRQSVTNTEAFF
CDR3nt: TGTGCCAGCTCACCCCGTCAATCGGTCACGAACACTGAAGCTTTCTTT

j_gene: TRBJ1-1
d_gene: .
abundance: .
v_gene: TRBV29-1
CDR3aa: CSVESAGMNTEAFF
CDR3nt: TGCAGCGTTGAATCGGCGGGAATGAACACTGAAGCTTTCTTT

j_gene: TRBJ1-1
d_gene: .
abundance: .
v_gene: TRBV7-3
CDR3aa: CASSLQTNTEAFF
CDR3nt: TGTGCCAGCAGCCTACAGACGAACACTGAAGCTTTCTTT

j_gene: TRBJ2-5
d_gene: TRBD2
abundance: .
v_gene: TRBV28
CDR3aa: CASSFRGRVQETQYF
CDR3nt: TGTGCCAGCAGTTTCCGCGGGAGGGTACAAGAGACCCAGTACTTC

j_gene: TRBJ1-3
d_gene: .
abundance: .
v_gene: TRBV30
CDR3aa: CAWSPGRGAGNTIYF
CDR3nt: TGTGCCTGGAGTCCCGGGAGGGGTGCTGGAAACACCATATATTTT

j_gene: TRBJ1-1
d_gene: .
abundance: .
v_gene: TRBV9
CDR3aa: CASSVAGLGGLNTEAFF
CDR3nt: TGTGCCAGCAGCGTAGCTGGCCTAGGAGGGTTGAACACTGAAGCTTTCTTT

j_gene: TRBJ1-3
d_gene: .
abundance: .
v_gene: TRBV7-6
CDR3aa: CASSLILSETIYF
CDR3nt: TGTGCCAGCAGCTTAATCCTGTCTGAGACCATATATTTT

j_gene: TRBJ2-7
d_gene: TRBD2
abundance: .
v_gene: TRBV4-1
CDR3aa: CASSQVVTSTSYEQYF
CDR3nt: TGCGCCAGCAGCCAAGTAGTGACTAGCACTTCCTACGAGCAGTACTTC

j_gene: TRBJ2-3
d_gene: TRBD1
abundance: .
v_gene: TRBV9
CDR3aa: CASSVATTGVISTDTQYF
CDR3nt: TGTGCCAGCAGCGTAGCAACGACAGGGGTGATTAGCACAGATACGCAGTATTTT

j_gene: TRBJ2-7
d_gene: TRBD2
abundance: .
v_gene: TRBV9
CDR3aa: CASSALAGVPYEQYF
CDR3nt: TGTGCCAGCAGCGCATTAGCGGGAGTGCCGTACGAGCAGTACTTC

j_gene: TRBJ1-5
d_gene: .
abundance: .
v_gene: TRBV28
CDR3aa: CASSLVRIHQPQHF
CDR3nt: TGTGCCAGCAGCTTAGTCAGAATACACCAGCCCCAGCATTTT